The entry that follows covers one TCR beta chain sequence. This entry belongs to a study of blood T cell repertoires in COVID-19. Study at large: T cells, B-cell-depleted T cells, or PBMCs supplied cDNA or gDNA.

Trimming removed 6 bases at V and 5 bases at J, with 16 bases between. Per the germline V gene, CDR1 is MNHEY and CDR2 is SMNVEV (reference sequence). CDR3 length: 14 residues. Clones were sequenced by immunoSEQ multiplex PCR, and TCRdb holds only the in-frame ones, with some missing. The sample contains about 480,000 clones, approximately 89% of which appear only once. The clonotype was recovered from a man in his late teens or twenties with COVID-19, enrolled during active disease. Sequencing was performed on peripheral blood. The chain employs TRBV27 and TRBJ1-1; TRBD1 might be the D (5 bases). CDR3 sequence (DNA): TGTGCCAGCAGCTTCCAGGGTGGTGGAACTGAAGCTTTCTTT. The encoded protein is CASSFQGGGTEAFF.